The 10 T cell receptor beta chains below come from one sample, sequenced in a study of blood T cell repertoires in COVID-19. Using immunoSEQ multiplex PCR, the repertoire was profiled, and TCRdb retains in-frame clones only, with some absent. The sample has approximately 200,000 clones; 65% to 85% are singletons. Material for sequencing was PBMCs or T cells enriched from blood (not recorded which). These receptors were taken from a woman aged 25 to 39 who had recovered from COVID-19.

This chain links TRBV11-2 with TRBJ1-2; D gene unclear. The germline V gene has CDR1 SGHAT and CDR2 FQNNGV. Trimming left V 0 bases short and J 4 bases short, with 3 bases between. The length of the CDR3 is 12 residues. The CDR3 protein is CASSLDSYGYTF. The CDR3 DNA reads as TGTGCCAGCAGCTTAGACAGCTATGGCTACACCTTC.

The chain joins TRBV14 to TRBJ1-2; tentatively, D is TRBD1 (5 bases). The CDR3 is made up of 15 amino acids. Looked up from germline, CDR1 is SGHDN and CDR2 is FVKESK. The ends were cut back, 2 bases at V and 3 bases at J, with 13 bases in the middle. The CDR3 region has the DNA TGTGCCAGCAGCCAAATATCAGGGTTGGACTATGGCTACACCTTC. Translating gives CASSQISGLDYGYTF.

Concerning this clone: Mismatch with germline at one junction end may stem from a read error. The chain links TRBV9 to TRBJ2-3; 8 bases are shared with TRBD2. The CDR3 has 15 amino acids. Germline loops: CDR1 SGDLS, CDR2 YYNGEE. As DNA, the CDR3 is TGTGCCCGCAGCGTCGGGGGGGGGCAGACAGATACGCAGTATTTT. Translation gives CARSVGGGQTDTQYF.

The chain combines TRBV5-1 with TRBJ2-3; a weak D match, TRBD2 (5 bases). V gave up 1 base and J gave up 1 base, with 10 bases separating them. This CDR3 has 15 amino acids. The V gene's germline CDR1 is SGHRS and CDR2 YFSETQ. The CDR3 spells CASSLRGTGTDTQYF. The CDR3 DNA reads TGCGCCAGCAGCTTGCGGGGAACGGGCACAGATACGCAGTATTTT. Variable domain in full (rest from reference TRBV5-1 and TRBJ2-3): KAGVTQTPRYLIKTRGQQVTLSCSPISGHRSVSWYQQTPGQGLQFLFEYFSETQRNKGNFPGRFSGRQFSNSRSEMNVSTLELGDSALYLCASSLRGTGTDTQYFGPGTRLTVL.

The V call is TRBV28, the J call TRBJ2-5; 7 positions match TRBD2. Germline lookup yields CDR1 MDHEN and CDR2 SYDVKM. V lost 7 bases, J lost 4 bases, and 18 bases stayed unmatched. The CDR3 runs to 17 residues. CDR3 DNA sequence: TGTGCCAGCACCCTAGTCTCTCCGGGGGGTTTGGGAGAGACCCAGTACTTC. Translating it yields CASTLVSPGGLGETQYF.

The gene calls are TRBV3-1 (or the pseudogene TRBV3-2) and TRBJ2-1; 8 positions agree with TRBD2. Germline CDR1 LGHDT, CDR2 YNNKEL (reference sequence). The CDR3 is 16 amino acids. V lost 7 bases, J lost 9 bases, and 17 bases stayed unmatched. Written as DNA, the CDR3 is TGTGCCAGCACCCCCCAAGTTAGCGGGGCCGGGGGTGAGCAGTTCTTC. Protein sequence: CASTPQVSGAGGEQFF.

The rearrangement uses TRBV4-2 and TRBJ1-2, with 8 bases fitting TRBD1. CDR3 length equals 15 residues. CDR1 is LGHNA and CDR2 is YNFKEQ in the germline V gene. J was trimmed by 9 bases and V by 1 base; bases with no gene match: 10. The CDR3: CASSQGFKAGGSYTF. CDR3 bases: TGTGCCAGCAGCCAAGGTTTTAAGGCAGGGGGCAGCTACACCTTC.

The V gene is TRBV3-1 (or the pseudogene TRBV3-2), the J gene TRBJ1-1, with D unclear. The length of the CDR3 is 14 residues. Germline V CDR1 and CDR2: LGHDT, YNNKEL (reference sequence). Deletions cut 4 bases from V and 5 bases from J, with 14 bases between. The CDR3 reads CASSPWASETEAFF. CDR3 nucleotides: TGTGCCAGCAGCCCGTGGGCCTCTGAGACTGAAGCTTTCTTT.

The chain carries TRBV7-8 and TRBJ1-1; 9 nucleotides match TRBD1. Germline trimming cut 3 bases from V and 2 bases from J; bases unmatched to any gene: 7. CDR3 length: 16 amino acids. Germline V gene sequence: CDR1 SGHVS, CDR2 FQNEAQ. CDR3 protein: CASSLTGGRINTEAFF. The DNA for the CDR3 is TGTGCCAGCAGCTTGACAGGGGGAAGGATTAACACTGAAGCTTTCTTT.

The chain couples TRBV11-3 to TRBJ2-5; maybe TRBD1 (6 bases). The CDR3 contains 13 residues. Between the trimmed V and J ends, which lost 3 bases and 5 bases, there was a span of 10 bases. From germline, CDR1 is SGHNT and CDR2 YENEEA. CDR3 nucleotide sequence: TGTGCCAGCAGCTTGGGCAGGGGTGAGACCCAGTACTTC. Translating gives CASSLGRGETQYF.